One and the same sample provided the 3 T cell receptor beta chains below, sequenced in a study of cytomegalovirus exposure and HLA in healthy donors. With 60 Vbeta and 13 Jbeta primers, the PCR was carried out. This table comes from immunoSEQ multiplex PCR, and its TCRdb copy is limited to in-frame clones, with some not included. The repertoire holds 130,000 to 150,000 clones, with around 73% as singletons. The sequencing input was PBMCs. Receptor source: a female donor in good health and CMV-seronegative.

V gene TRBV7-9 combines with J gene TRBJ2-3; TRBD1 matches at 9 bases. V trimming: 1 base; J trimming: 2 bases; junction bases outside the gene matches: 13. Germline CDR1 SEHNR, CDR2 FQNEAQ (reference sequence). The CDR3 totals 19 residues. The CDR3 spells CASSLVHRGLPALTDTQYF. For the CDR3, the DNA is TGTGCCAGCAGCTTAGTTCACAGGGGGCTCCCCGCTCTCACAGATACGCAGTATTTT.

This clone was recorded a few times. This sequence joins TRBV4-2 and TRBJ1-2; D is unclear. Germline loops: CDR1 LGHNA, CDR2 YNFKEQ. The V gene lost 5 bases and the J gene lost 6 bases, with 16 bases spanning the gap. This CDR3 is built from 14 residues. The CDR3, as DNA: TGTGCCAGCAGCGAAAAGTGGAGGGAACATGGCTACACCTTC. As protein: CASSEKWREHGYTF.

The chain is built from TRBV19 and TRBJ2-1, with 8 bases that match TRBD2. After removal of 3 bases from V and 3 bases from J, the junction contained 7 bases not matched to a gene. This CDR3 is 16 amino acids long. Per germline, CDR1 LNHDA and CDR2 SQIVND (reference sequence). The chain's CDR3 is CASSMRSGRVYNEQFF. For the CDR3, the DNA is TGTGCCAGTAGTATGCGAAGCGGGAGAGTCTACAATGAGCAGTTCTTC.